A selection of T cell receptor beta chains follows, all from one sample in a study of OX40 agonist ivuxolimab in advanced cancers. Some clones are missing from TCRdb's copy, which holds only in-frame ones; the method was immunoSEQ multiplex PCR. Among some 66,000 clones listed, roughly 82% were seen once. The sample consisted of CD4+ or CD8+ T cells sorted from blood, taken in a trial of the OX40 agonist ivuxolimab. Source of these receptors: an adult with an advanced solid tumor such as melanoma, head and neck, liver or kidney cancer. CDR3s include the opening cysteine and the closing phenylalanine or tryptophan. A D gene is named only where the DNA matches it firmly. Size is stated for part of the rows, as once, few or many counts, or as a class when the clone is expanded.

.	TRBV5-6	.	TRBJ1-1	TGTGCCAGCAGCTGGGCCCCAGGGGCGGAGGGGACTGAAGCTTTCTTT	CASSWAPGAEGTEAFF
TRBD1	TRBV7-9	.	TRBJ1-4	TGTGCCAGCAGCTTGTACTCAGGGGGAAGTTCAGAAAAACTGTTTTTT	CASSLYSGGSSEKLFF
TRBD1	TRBV4-1	.	TRBJ1-6	TGCGCCAGCAGCCAAGGTACAGGGGGCGTGACACCCCTCCACTTT	CASSQGTGGVTPLHF
.	TRBV28	.	TRBJ2-6	TGTGCCAGCAGTTTAAACAGGGGGGCCAACGTCCTGACTTTC	CASSLNRGANVLTF
.	TRBV5-4	.	TRBJ2-3	TGTGCCAGCAGCCCCTCGGGGTCCTATACGCAGTATTTT	CASSPSGSYTQYF
.	TRBV6-5	once	TRBJ2-1	TGTGCCAGCAGTTACGCGAGTGAGGGGGATGAGCAGTTCTTC	CASSYASEGDEQFF
.	TRBV7-9	.	TRBJ2-7	TGTGCCAGCAGCTTTTTGGGGGCGACCTACGAGCAGTACTTC	CASSFLGATYEQYF
.	TRBV5-4	.	TRBJ1-1	TGTGCCAGCAGCTTGGGACAGCAAAACACTGAAGCTTTCTTT	CASSLGQQNTEAFF
.	TRBV28	.	TRBJ2-2	TGTGCCAGCAGTGGGGGTGAAGACGGGGAGCTGTTTTTT	CASSGGEDGELFF
.	TRBV29-1	.	TRBJ1-1	TGCAGCGTCCCCGACGGGGGAACTGAAGCTTTCTTT	CSVPDGGTEAFF
.	TRBV6-5	.	TRBJ2-1	TGTGCCAGCAGTGAGTGGGGGTCAACCAATGAGCAGTTCTTC	CASSEWGSTNEQFF
.	TRBV5-1	few	TRBJ1-6	TGCGCCAGCAGCTCACGACAGGTTAATTCACCCCTCCACTTT	CASSSRQVNSPLHF
TRBD2	TRBV27	.	TRBJ2-3	TGTGCCAGCGCTCTCCTAGCGGGTCGAGATACGCAGTATTTT	CASALLAGRDTQYF
.	TRBV10-3	.	TRBJ2-6	TGTGCCATCAGAGACAGCTCTGGGGCCAACGTCCTGACTTTC	CAIRDSSGANVLTF
TRBD1	TRBV2	.	TRBJ2-3	TGTGCCAGCAGTCGTGACAGGGCAGATACGCAGTATTTT	CASSRDRADTQYF
.	TRBV7-2	.	TRBJ2-7	TGTGCCAGCAGCTTAGTGATACAGGGTCGCGAGCAGTACTTC	CASSLVIQGREQYF
.	TRBV28	.	TRBJ1-4	TGTGCCAGCGCGGAATGGGCGAGGTCAACTAATGAAAAACTGTTTTTT	CASAEWARSTNEKLFF
.	TRBV10-3	.	TRBJ1-2	TGTGCCATCAGTGAGGGGGAGGGTTCGGGCTACACCTTC	CAISEGEGSGYTF
TRBD1	TRBV30	.	TRBJ1-2	TGTGCCTGGAGTGTGCAGGGGGTAGAATCCTCGGGATACACCTTC	CAWSVQGVESSGYTF
.	TRBV30	.	TRBJ2-7	TGTGCCTGGAAGGCAGGGTCCTACGAGCAGTACTTC	CAWKAGSYEQYF
.	TRBV6-6	once	TRBJ2-5	TGTGCCAGCAGTTACCCCGGCAGGGCAGGGGAGACCCAGTACTTC	CASSYPGRAGETQYF
.	TRBV27	.	TRBJ2-6	TGTGCCAGCAGTCTGCAGGGAGCCAACGTCCTGACTTTC	CASSLQGANVLTF
.	TRBV4-1	once	TRBJ2-1	TGCGCCAGCAGCCAAGGTCTGGACTCCTACAATGAGCAGTTCTTC	CASSQGLDSYNEQFF
.	TRBV6-5	.	TRBJ1-1	TGTGCCAGCAGTTACAGACAGGCCGCCATGAACACTGAAGCTTTCTTT	CASSYRQAAMNTEAFF
TRBD1	TRBV5-1	.	TRBJ1-2	TGCGCCAGCAGCTTGGCCGGGACAGGGAGTGGCTACACCTTC	CASSLAGTGSGYTF